This T cell receptor beta chain appears in the sequencing data of a study of early T cells in non-severe SARS-CoV-2 infection. Overall study: From unsorted whole blood, bulk RNA was sequenced, and the chains remained unpaired.

Study-wide results and caveats: Anti-spike CD8 responses were favored in VDJdb matching, and private and CD4 specificities were missed.

In this sample, this clonotype turned up many times. What it recognizes is unknown. Individual cDNA molecules were tagged with unique molecular identifiers. MiXCR, applied by TCRdb to the 5' RACE reads, yields one record per CDR3 protein. The repertoire includes some 40,000 distinct CDR3 sequences, 3% to 4.5% of them detected once, and 9% to 10% sits in the top ten. This CDR3 is built from 14 residues. CDR1 LGHNA and CDR2 YNFKEQ come from the germline V gene. Trimming took 4 bases from V and 0 from J, leaving 9 bases between them. Sequenced: whole blood. The chain recombines TRBV4-2 with TRBJ1-2; D is uncertain. The receptor was derived from an adult who was a healthcare worker with PCR-confirmed SARS-CoV-2 infection or an uninfected control (not recorded which). The CDR3 sequence is CASSPGPSNYGYTF. CDR3 coding DNA: TGTGCCAGCAGCCCCGGCCCGTCTAACTATGGCTACACCTTC.